These 8 T cell receptor beta chains originate from one sample sequenced in a study of naive and memory T cell subsets. TCR cDNA received a 3' ligated oligonucleotide that carried a UMI. Amplification of ligated cDNA took four PCR rounds with SP2 and nested alpha and beta constant primers. A single record per CDR3 protein comes from TCRdb applying MiXCR to the 5' RACE reads. The table shows over 45,000 distinct CDR3 sequences, with about 4.8% occurring only once. Receptor source: a female donor in good health.

This clonotype was seen repeatedly, ten times or more. The chain couples TRBV19 to TRBJ2-1; TRBD1 is a possible D gene (6 bases). Germline CDR1 is LNHDA and CDR2 is SQIVND (reference sequence). The CDR3 consists of 15 residues. The V gene lost 6 bases and the J gene lost 0 bases, with 12 bases spanning the gap. The CDR3 DNA is TGTGCCAGTAGACTCACAGGGACCTCCTACAATGAGCAGTTCTTC. Its protein is CASRLTGTSYNEQFF.

This clonotype was picked up many times. This chain connects TRBV28 to TRBJ1-1, with TRBD1 identical over 8 bases. V shed 4 bases and J 4 bases; nucleotides not matched to a gene: 11. This CDR3 is built from 16 residues. Germline CDR1 and CDR2: MDHEN and SYDVKM. In DNA, the CDR3 is TGTGCCAGCAGTTCAACCTGGACAGGGAAAGGCACTGAAGCTTTCTTT. It translates to CASSSTWTGKGTEAFF.

This clonotype was recorded many times. The genes are TRBV27 and TRBJ2-3, with 11 positions matching TRBD2. V shed 7 bases and J 6 bases; nucleotides not matched to a gene: 15. The germline CDR1 and CDR2 sequences are MNHEY and SMNVEV (reference sequence). CDR3 size: 17 residues. CDR3 protein: CASTYRRTSGSADTQYF. CDR3 coding DNA: TGTGCCAGCACCTATCGGCGAACTAGCGGGAGCGCGGATACGCAGTATTTT.

V usage is TRBV28 and J usage is TRBJ1-1; D is uncertain. Looked up from germline, CDR1 is MDHEN and CDR2 is SYDVKM. The CDR3 spans 12 residues. V lost 3 bases and J lost 10, with 12 bases in between. CDR3 loop: CASSLGLQGAFF. DNA of the CDR3: TGTGCCAGCAGTTTGGGCCTGCAAGGAGCTTTCTTT.

This clonotype was seen many times. The chain links TRBV7-2 to TRBJ2-7; no clear D. Trimming took off 2 bases at V and 0 bases at J, with 5 bases between the two ends. Germline loops: CDR1 SGHTA, CDR2 FQGNSA. CDR3 length: 13 residues. The CDR3 DNA reads TGTGCCAGCAGCTTAAGTCCCTCCTACGAGCAGTACTTC. This codes for CASSLSPSYEQYF.

This clonotype showed up many times. DNA for the CDR3: TGTGCCAGCAGCTTACCCCGCCGGGGGGCACGCGGCACCGGGGAGCTGTTTTTT. This gives the protein CASSLPRRGARGTGELFF. V and J are TRBV7-8 and TRBJ2-2; D may be TRBD2 (7 bases). The V and J ends lost 2 bases and 4 bases respectively, with 20 bases between them. The CDR3 covers 18 residues. Germline V gives CDR1 SGHVS, CDR2 FQNEAQ.

This clonotype was found many times. The chain has TRBV28 and TRBJ2-7, with TRBD1 identical over 9 bases. The CDR3 is 15 amino acids. Per the germline V gene, CDR1 is MDHEN and CDR2 is SYDVKM. J was trimmed by 5 bases and V by 7 bases; bases with no gene match: 12. The DNA for the CDR3 is TGTGCCAGCACGAGGGACGCGGGACAGGGCCACGAGCAGTACTTC. Amino acids: CASTRDAGQGHEQYF.

V is TRBV20-1 and J is TRBJ2-7; D not certain. The germline V gene has CDR1 DFQATT and CDR2 SNEGSKA (reference sequence). V lost 1 base to trimming and J lost 11 bases, with 9 bases between them. The CDR3 length is 10 residues. The CDR3 DNA reads TGCAGTGCTAGAGTCACAGAAGAGTACTTC. It translates to CSARVTEEYF.